A selection of T cell receptor beta chains follows, all from one sample in a study of graft-versus-host responses after intestinal transplantation. The data were produced by immunoSEQ multiplex PCR, yet TCRdb's version contains in-frame clones alone and is incomplete. The sample holds thousands of clones, over 25% seen once. The sequencing used alloreactive CD4+ T cells from a mixed lymphocyte reaction culture, collected before intestinal transplant. All receptors derive from a human patient who received an intestinal transplant. CDR3s include the opening cysteine and the closing phenylalanine or tryptophan. A D gene is named only where the DNA matches it firmly. Where a row states a size, it is once, few, many or the class of an expanded clone; other rows omit it.

J gene | D gene | V gene | clone size | CDR3 DNA | CDR3 protein
TRBJ1-1 | - | TRBV7-6 | - | TGTGCCAGCAGCTTACGAGGAAGCACTGAAGCTTTCTTT | CASSLRGSTEAFF
TRBJ1-2 | - | TRBV18 | - | TGTGCCAGCTCTATCCCCCCCCCGGACAGCACATATGGCTACACCTTC | CASSIPPPDSTYGYTF
TRBJ1-6 | - | TRBV5-6 | - | TGTGCCAGCAGCTTGGAGCCCAACTCCTATAATTCACCCCTCCACTTT | CASSLEPNSYNSPLHF
TRBJ2-3 | TRBD2 | TRBV4-2 | - | TGTGCCAGCAGCCAATTAGCGGGGGGGCGCGGTACTTCAGATACGCAGTATTTT | CASSQLAGGRGTSDTQYF
TRBJ2-7 | - | TRBV6-1 | - | TGTGCCAGCAGTGAGCGTGGTCTCTCCTACGAGCAGTACTTC | CASSERGLSYEQYF
TRBJ2-7 | TRBD1 | TRBV30 | once | TGTGCCTGGAGTCTCGGACAGGGGTTTAACGAGCAGTACTTC | CAWSLGQGFNEQYF
TRBJ1-2 | TRBD1 | TRBV2 | few | TGTGCCAGCAGGGGGACAGGGGACGGCTACACCTTC | CASRGTGDGYTF
TRBJ1-2 | - | TRBV6-6 | few | TGTGCCAGCAGTTACACCCGGGACATCGGTGGCTACACCTTC | CASSYTRDIGGYTF
TRBJ2-7 | - | TRBV18 | once | TGTGCCAGCTCGCCGGGGATCACCTGGATGTCCTACGAGCAGTACTTC | CASSPGITWMSYEQYF
TRBJ1-5 | TRBD1 | TRBV5-8 | medium-sized | TGTGCCAGCAGCTTCGGACAGGGTCGCAATCAGCCCCAGCATTTT | CASSFGQGRNQPQHF
TRBJ1-2 | - | TRBV7-8 | - | TGTGCCAGCAGCCAGCAGGGAAGTGTTCGAGTAGGCTACACCTTC | CASSQQGSVRVGYTF
TRBJ2-5 | TRBD1 | TRBV7-7 | - | TGTGCCAGCAGCGTCGACAGGGGCCAAGAGACCCAGTACTTC | CASSVDRGQETQYF
TRBJ2-2 | TRBD1 | TRBV2 | few | TGTGCCAGCAGACCCGGACAGGTGAACACCGGGGAGCTGTTTTTT | CASRPGQVNTGELFF
TRBJ2-1 | - | TRBV9 | - | TGTGCCAGCAGCGTAGCTTGGGGCGATGAGCAGTTCTTC | CASSVAWGDEQFF
TRBJ2-2 | - | TRBV18 | - | TGTGCCAGCTCACCAATAGCCACCGGGGAGCTGTTTTTT | CASSPIATGELFF
TRBJ2-3 | TRBD2 | TRBV5-6 | - | TGTGCCAGCAGCTTGGCCCGGCTAGCGGGGATCACAGATACGCAGTATTTT | CASSLARLAGITDTQYF
TRBJ1-5 | - | TRBV6-5 | few | TGTGCCAGCAGTCAGGGAAACAATCAGCCCCAGCATTTT | CASSQGNNQPQHF